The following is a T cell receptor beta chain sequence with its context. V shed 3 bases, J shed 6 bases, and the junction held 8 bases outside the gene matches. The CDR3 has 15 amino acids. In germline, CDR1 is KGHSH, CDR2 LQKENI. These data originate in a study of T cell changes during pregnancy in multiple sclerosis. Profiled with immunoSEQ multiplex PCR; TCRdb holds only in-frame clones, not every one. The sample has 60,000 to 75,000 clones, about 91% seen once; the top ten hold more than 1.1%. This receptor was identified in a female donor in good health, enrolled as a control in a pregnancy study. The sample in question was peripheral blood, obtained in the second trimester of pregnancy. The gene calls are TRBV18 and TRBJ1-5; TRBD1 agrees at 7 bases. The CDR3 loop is CASSPPGHRGQPQHF. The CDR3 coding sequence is TGTGCCAGCTCACCTCCCGGCCACAGGGGTCAGCCCCAGCATTTT.